Given below is one TCR beta chain in context. Its matching antigen is unknown. Clones were sequenced by immunoSEQ multiplex PCR, and TCRdb holds only the in-frame ones, with some missing. The sample contains about 160,000 clones, about 91% of which appear only once. This entry belongs to a study of T cell responses to AZD1222 COVID-19 vaccine. General study results and limits: Repertoires were obtained only post-peak T cell response. Seropositive status at baseline applied to only five to seven AZD1222 recipients. Variant regions that are unmutated are reportedly the target of nearly half of spike-specific TCRs.

Trimming stripped 5 bases from V and 7 bases from J, with 18 bases between. The CDR3 has 15 residues. Germline V gene lookup returns CDR1 SGHTA and CDR2 FQGNSA. The sequencing used peripheral blood, collected on day 0 of MenACWY control vaccination. The V call is TRBV7-2, the J call TRBJ1-5; D may be TRBD1 (6 bases). The receptor's source is an adult in good health. The CDR3 DNA is TGTGCCAGCAGCCCGGACGGGGGCGCGTTCCAGCCCCAGCATTTT. It translates to CASSPDGGAFQPQHF.